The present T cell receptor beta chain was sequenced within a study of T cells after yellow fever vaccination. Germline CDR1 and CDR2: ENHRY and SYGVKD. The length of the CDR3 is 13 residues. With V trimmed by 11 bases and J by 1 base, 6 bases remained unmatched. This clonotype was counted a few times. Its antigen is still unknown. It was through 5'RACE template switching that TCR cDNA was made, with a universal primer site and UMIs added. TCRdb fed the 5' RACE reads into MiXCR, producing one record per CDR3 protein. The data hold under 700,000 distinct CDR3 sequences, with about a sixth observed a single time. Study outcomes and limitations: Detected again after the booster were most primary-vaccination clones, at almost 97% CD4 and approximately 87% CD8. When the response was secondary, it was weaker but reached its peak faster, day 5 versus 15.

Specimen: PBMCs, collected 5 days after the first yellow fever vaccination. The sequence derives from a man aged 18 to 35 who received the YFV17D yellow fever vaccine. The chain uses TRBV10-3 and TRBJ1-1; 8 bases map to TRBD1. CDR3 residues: CASTQGENTEAFF. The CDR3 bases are TGTGCCTCGACACAGGGGGAGAACACTGAAGCTTTCTTT.